Described below is a single T cell receptor (beta chain) sequence and its context. The antigen is undetermined. The time point: baseline, week 1 (first vaccination visit). Treatment denoted: pre-vaccination baseline after standard-of-care therapy. TCRdb's copy holds only in-frame clones and misses some; the assay was immunoSEQ multiplex PCR. Among more than 50,000 clones, around 86% were seen once, and the ten largest hold 2.9%. These data are taken from a study of a mutant IDH1 vaccine in newly diagnosed glioma. Whole-study findings and limits: Pseudoprogression apparently tracked independently of changes in top peripheral T cell clonotypes. Of all patients, 85% to 95% showed vaccine-induced immune responses.

V lost 6 bases and J 4 bases, leaving 19 bases between the germline ends. Germline CDR1 reads GTSNPN; CDR2 reads SVGIG (reference sequence). The length of the CDR3 is 16 residues. This material consisted of PBMCs, taken from a glioma patient treated with radiotherapy, temozolomide or both. The chain is built from TRBV30 and TRBJ2-6; possible D gene TRBD2, 7 bases. The receptor was isolated from a man aged 30-40 years with glioma. CDR3 protein: CACPPAGAGGANVLTF. The CDR3 DNA is TGTGCCTGTCCCCCTGCGGGGGCGGGGGGGGCCAACGTCCTGACTTTC. The complete variable domain, with remaining parts taken from reference TRBV30 and TRBJ2-6, reads SQTIHQWPATLVQPVGSPLSLECTVEGTSNPNLYWYRQAAGRGLQLLFYSVGIGQISSEVPQNLSASRPQDRQFILSSKKLLLSDSGFYLCACPPAGAGGANVLTFGAGSRLTVL.